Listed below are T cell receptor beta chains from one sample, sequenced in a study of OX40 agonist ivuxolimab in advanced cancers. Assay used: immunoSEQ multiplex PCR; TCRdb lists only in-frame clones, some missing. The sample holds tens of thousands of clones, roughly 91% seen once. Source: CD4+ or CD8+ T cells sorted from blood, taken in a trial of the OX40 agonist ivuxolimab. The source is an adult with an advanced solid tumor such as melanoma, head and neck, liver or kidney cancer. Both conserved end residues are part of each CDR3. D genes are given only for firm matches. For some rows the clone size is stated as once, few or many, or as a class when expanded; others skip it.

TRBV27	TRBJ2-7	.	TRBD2	TGTGCCAGCAGCTACGGGGCGGGGGGCTCAATCTACGAGCAGTACTTC	CASSYGAGGSIYEQYF
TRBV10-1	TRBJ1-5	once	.	TGCGCCAGCAAATTAACGGGGAGGGGGAGCAATCAGCCCCAGCATTTT	CASKLTGRGSNQPQHF
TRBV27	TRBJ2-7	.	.	TGTGCCAGCAGATCCCCGACGTCGTCCTACGAGCAGTACTTC	CASRSPTSSYEQYF
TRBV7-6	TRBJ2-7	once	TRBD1	TGTGCCAGCAGCTTGGGGCAGGGGGCGGGGGAGCAGTACTTC	CASSLGQGAGEQYF
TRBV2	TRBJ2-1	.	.	TGTGCCATATTTTCTTACAATGAGCAGTTCTTC	CAIFSYNEQFF
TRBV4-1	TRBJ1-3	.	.	TGCGCCAGCAGCCAAGCCAGGGGCTCTGGAAACACCATATATTTT	CASSQARGSGNTIYF
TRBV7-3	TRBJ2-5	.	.	TGTGCCAGCAGCGCCACTGTGTGGGAGACCCAGTACTTC	CASSATVWETQYF
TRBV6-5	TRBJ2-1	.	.	TGTGCCAGCAGTTGGGACCCCGCAGATGAGCAGTTCTTC	CASSWDPADEQFF
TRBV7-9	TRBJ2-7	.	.	TGTGCCAGCAGCTTCGACAGATCCGACGAGCAGTACTTC	CASSFDRSDEQYF
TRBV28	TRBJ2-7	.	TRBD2	TGTGCCAGCAGGCCCGCACTAGCGGGAGGGTTTTACGAGCAGTACTTC	CASRPALAGGFYEQYF
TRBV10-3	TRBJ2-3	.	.	TGTGCCATCAGTGAATACCGGGGAACTGCGCCAGATACGCAGTATTTT	CAISEYRGTAPDTQYF
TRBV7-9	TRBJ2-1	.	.	TGTGCCAGCAGCTTTACAGTTGACCCCTACAATGAGCAGTTCTTC	CASSFTVDPYNEQFF
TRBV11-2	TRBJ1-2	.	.	TGTGCCAGCAGCTTAGTGGATTTAGGCCACGATGGCTACACCTTC	CASSLVDLGHDGYTF
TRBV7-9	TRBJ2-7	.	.	TGTGCCAGCAGCTTTTGGGACTCCTACGAGCAGTACTTC	CASSFWDSYEQYF
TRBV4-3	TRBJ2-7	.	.	TGCGCCAGCAGCCAAACATACCGGGGAAAGGCGTACGAGCAGTACTTC	CASSQTYRGKAYEQYF
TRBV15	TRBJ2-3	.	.	TGTGCCACCAGCGTCCGGGACCCAAAGAGCACAGATACGCAGTATTTT	CATSVRDPKSTDTQYF
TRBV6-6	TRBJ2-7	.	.	TGTGCCAGCAGTTACCTAGGGGAGCAGTACTTC	CASSYLGEQYF
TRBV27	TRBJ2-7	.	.	TGTGCCAGCAGTCTGGGTGGCGAGCAGTACTTC	CASSLGGEQYF
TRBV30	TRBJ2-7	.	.	TGTGCCTGGAGACGACTTCCCTACGAGCAGTACTTC	CAWRRLPYEQYF
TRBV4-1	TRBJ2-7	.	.	TGCGCCAGCAGCCAAGATGTCGTCGCGTGGGGGATCACCTACGAGCAGTACTTC	CASSQDVVAWGITYEQYF
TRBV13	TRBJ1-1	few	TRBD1	TGTGCCAGCAGTTCGGACAGGGGGGACACTGAAGCTTTCTTT	CASSSDRGDTEAFF
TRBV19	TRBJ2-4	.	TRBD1	TGTGCCAGTAGTATATCCCCGGCAACAGGGGGAGCCAAAAACATTCAGTACTTC	CASSISPATGGAKNIQYF